These 20 T cell receptor beta chains were sequenced from one sample in a study of blood T cell dynamics during melanoma immunotherapy. Method: immunoSEQ multiplex PCR; TCRdb's copy keeps in-frame clones and lacks some. The data hold over 10,000 clones, with about 90% observed a single time. Time point in this sample: pre-treatment baseline. This specimen consisted of effector memory CD8+ T cells from blood, obtained from a patient treated with checkpoint blockade. The receptors come from a human donor with melanoma.

The chain is built from TRBV4-1 and TRBJ2-7; either TRBD1 or TRBD2 may fit D (5 bases each). This CDR3 is built from 15 residues. Germline V gene lookup returns CDR1 MGHRA and CDR2 YSYEKL. Trimming took 0 bases from V and 3 from J, leaving 12 bases between them. CDR3 amino acids: CASSQDPPGGYEQYF. The CDR3 DNA sequence: TGCGCCAGCAGCCAAGATCCCCCTGGGGGCTACGAGCAGTACTTC.

This sequence joins TRBV13 and TRBJ2-7; possibly TRBD1 for D (5 bases). The CDR3 spans 13 residues. Between the trimmed V and J ends, which lost 6 bases and 0 bases, there was a span of 9 bases. The V gene's germline CDR1 is PRHDT and CDR2 FYEKMQ (reference sequence). Written as DNA, the CDR3 is TGTGCCAGCAGTAGGCAGGGCTCCTACGAGCAGTACTTC. Translated: CASSRQGSYEQYF.

The genes are TRBV13 and TRBJ2-1; perhaps TRBD1 as D (6 bases). Germline lookup yields CDR1 PRHDT and CDR2 FYEKMQ (reference sequence). The ends were cut back, 4 bases at V and 7 bases at J, with 14 bases in the middle. CDR3 size: 14 residues. The CDR3 nucleotides are TGTGCCAGCAGCTCACAAACAGGGTCGAATGAGCAGTTCTTC. Encoded protein: CASSSQTGSNEQFF.

The chain joins TRBV19 to TRBJ2-6; D perhaps matches TRBD1 (6 bases). Between the trimmed V and J ends, which lost 5 bases and 0 bases, there was a span of 14 bases. This CDR3 region has 17 residues. Germline-derived CDR1 and CDR2 are LNHDA and SQIVND (reference sequence). The CDR3 DNA reads as TGTGCCAGTAGTCTTCTACAGGGCATCTCTGGGGCCAACGTCCTGACTTTC. Its translation: CASSLLQGISGANVLTF. Full variable domain (outside the CDR3, taken from reference TRBV19 and TRBJ2-6): DGGITQSPKYLFRKEGQNVTLSCEQNLNHDAMYWYRQDPGQGLRLIYYSQIVNDFQKGDIAEGYSVSREKKESFPLTVTSAQKNPTAFYLCASSLLQGISGANVLTFGAGSRLTVL.

V is TRBV15 and J is TRBJ2-7, with D unresolved. The germline CDR1 and CDR2 sequences are LNHNV and YYDKDF (reference sequence). Between the trimmed V and J ends, which lost 0 bases and 11 bases, there was a span of 14 bases. The CDR3 sequence is 13 residues long. CDR3 nucleotides: TGTGCCACCAGCAGAGACAAGTTCCATGGGAAGTACTTC. Residues: CATSRDKFHGKYF. The full variable domain, completed using reference TRBV15 and TRBJ2-7, is DAMVIQNPRYQVTQFGKPVTLSCSQTLNHNVMYWYQQKSSQAPKLLFHYYDKDFNNEADTPDNFQSRRPNTSFCFLDIRSPGLGDTAMYLCATSRDKFHGKYFGPGTRLTVT.

In this sample, this clone turned up once. The V and J genes are TRBV14 and TRBJ1-1, with D possibly being TRBD1 (5 bases). CDR3 length equals 16 residues. Per germline, CDR1 SGHDN and CDR2 FVKESK. V lost 1 base, J lost 4 bases, and 16 bases lay in between. Here the CDR3 DNA reads TGTGCCAGCAGCCAAGTGGTCGGGGGGGATTGCACTGAAGCTTTCTTT. This translates into CASSQVVGGDCTEAFF.

This chain links TRBV25-1 with TRBJ2-5; the D call may be TRBD1 or TRBD2 (5 bases each). CDR3 length equals 16 residues. V shed 3 bases and J shed 4 bases, with 18 bases lying between them. Germline V gene data show CDR1 as MGHDK and CDR2 as SYGVNS. This CDR3 is CASSDGAGSIGETQYF. The CDR3, as DNA: TGTGCCAGCAGTGACGGGGCAGGGTCGATTGGAGAGACCCAGTACTTC.

This rearrangement joins TRBV7-2 to TRBJ1-5; D remains ambiguous. The CDR3 extends over 13 amino acids. The V and J ends lost 0 bases and 4 bases respectively, with 4 bases between them. Germline CDR1 is SGHTA and CDR2 is FQGNSA. The CDR3 nucleotides are TGTGCCAGCAGCTTAGCAGTAAATCAGCCCCAGCATTTT. Its protein is CASSLAVNQPQHF.

The CDR3 DNA follows: TGTGCCAGCAGTTTAGCGGGAGGACAAGAGACCCAGTACTTC. Translation gives CASSLAGGQETQYF. This chain connects TRBV6-5 to TRBJ2-5, with 10 positions matching TRBD2. V lost 4 bases to trimming and J lost 2 bases; unmatched junction nucleotides: 1. CDR3 length equals 14 residues. Germline V lookup: CDR1 MNHEY, CDR2 SVGAGI.

The chain employs TRBV19 and TRBJ1-6; weak D call: TRBD1 (6 bases). Per germline, CDR1 LNHDA and CDR2 SQIVND (reference sequence). The V end lost 4 bases, the J end lost 8 bases, and 9 bases lay between the germline ends. There are 13 residues in the CDR3. The CDR3 region is CASSNRAYSPLHF. CDR3 DNA: TGTGCCAGTAGTAACAGGGCCTATTCACCCCTCCACTTT. Supplemented by reference TRBV19 and TRBJ1-6, the full variable domain reads DGGITQSPKYLFRKEGQNVTLSCEQNLNHDAMYWYRQDPGQGLRLIYYSQIVNDFQKGDIAEGYSVSREKKESFPLTVTSAQKNPTAFYLCASSNRAYSPLHFGNGTRLTVT.

The genes are TRBV5-6 and TRBJ2-1, with TRBD2 identical over 9 bases. The CDR3 length is 15 residues. V lost 4 bases and J lost 2; bases outside the gene matches: 4. Per germline, CDR1 SGHDT and CDR2 YYEEEE. The chain's CDR3 is CASSPTSGAYNEQFF. For the CDR3, the DNA is TGTGCCAGCAGCCCGACTAGCGGAGCCTACAATGAGCAGTTCTTC.

The chain carries TRBV7-9 and TRBJ1-1, with 7 bases fitting TRBD1. The CDR3 totals 15 residues. Per the germline V gene, CDR1 is SEHNR and CDR2 is FQNEAQ (reference sequence). The ends lost 4 bases at V and 4 bases at J; junction bases unmatched: 9. The CDR3 region has the DNA TGTGCCAGCAGCTCAACACAGGGGCCAAGCACTGAAGCTTTCTTT. It encodes CASSSTQGPSTEAFF. The variable domain in full, with the rest retrieved from reference TRBV7-9 and TRBJ1-1, is DTGVSQNPRHKITKRGQNVTFRCDPISEHNRLYWYRQTLGQGPEFLTYFQNEAQLEKSRLLSDRFSAERPKGSFSTLEIQRTEQGDSAMYLCASSSTQGPSTEAFFGQGTRLTVV.

The J gene is TRBJ1-2, the V gene TRBV5-4; D possibly corresponds to TRBD1 (5 bases). Trimming cost V 3 bases and J 6 bases, with 9 bases left between them. The CDR3 has 12 residues. The germline gives CDR1 SGHNT, CDR2 YYREEE (reference sequence). The CDR3 sequence: CASSYGGDGYTF. In DNA form, the CDR3 reads TGTGCCAGCAGCTATGGGGGGGATGGCTACACCTTC.

This clone was recorded once. The rearrangement links TRBV7-9 to TRBJ2-5; 11 bases align to TRBD2. Near its end, the DNA agrees better with TRBJ2-7, so the J call may be wrong. The CDR3 sequence is 18 residues long. Germline CDR1 and CDR2: SEHNR and FQNEAQ (reference sequence). DNA of the CDR3: TGTGCCAGCAGCTTAGCGTTTTTGGGACTAGCGGACCCCTACGAGCAGTACTTC. This sequence encodes CASSLAFLGLADPYEQYF.

This clone has more than one count but fewer than ten. The chain has TRBV5-4 and TRBJ1-2; 7 bases are shared with TRBD1. V lost 1 base, J lost 4 bases, and 13 bases stayed unmatched. The CDR3 spans 17 residues. Germline V lookup: CDR1 SGHNT, CDR2 YYREEE (reference sequence). The CDR3 region is CASSLRQPTGSPYGYTF. In DNA form, the CDR3 reads TGTGCCAGCAGCTTGCGGCAACCGACAGGGTCTCCCTATGGCTACACCTTC. The complete variable domain, with remaining parts taken from reference TRBV5-4 and TRBJ1-2, reads ETGVTQSPTHLIKTRGQQVTLRCSSQSGHNTVSWYQQALGQGPQFIFQYYREEENGRGNFPPRFSGLQFPNYSSELNVNALELDDSALYLCASSLRQPTGSPYGYTFGSGTRLTVV.

This sequence joins TRBV19 and TRBJ2-7; no reliable D call. The CDR3 covers 14 residues. Germline V gene data show CDR1 as LNHDA and CDR2 as SQIVND (reference sequence). The V end lost 5 bases, the J end lost 2 bases, and 13 bases lay between the germline ends. DNA for the CDR3: TGTGCCAGTAGTCCGACGGGCCCCACCTACGAGCAGTACTTC. Protein: CASSPTGPTYEQYF.

This clone was seen only once. The chain couples TRBV7-9 to TRBJ2-4, with D possibly being TRBD2 (5 bases). V lost 1 base, J lost 8 bases, and 9 bases lay in between. The V gene's germline CDR1 is SEHNR and CDR2 FQNEAQ (reference sequence). This CDR3 contains 13 residues. CDR3 region: CASSLGAGDIQYF. The CDR3, as DNA: TGTGCCAGCAGCTTAGGGGCCGGGGACATTCAGTACTTC.

Only one count was recorded for this clone. This chain joins TRBV6-5 and TRBJ2-1, with D possibly called TRBD1 or TRBD2 (5 bases each). Germline loops: CDR1 MNHEY, CDR2 SVGAGI. Deletions cut 0 bases from V and 7 bases from J, with 16 bases between. This CDR3 contains 16 residues. In DNA, the CDR3 is TGTGCCAGCAGTTACTCATTCGGGTGGGACGGGAATGAGCAGTTCTTC. It encodes CASSYSFGWDGNEQFF.

The gene calls are TRBV7-6 and TRBJ2-7, with D perhaps TRBD2 (5 bases). Trimming stripped 2 bases from V and 4 bases from J, with 12 bases between. The length of the CDR3 is 14 residues. Germline V gene data show CDR1 as SGHVS and CDR2 as FNYEAQ. CDR3 sequence (DNA): TGTGCCAGCAGCTTACCCGGGCCGGGATACGAGCAGTACTTC. It codes for CASSLPGPGYEQYF.

The J gene is TRBJ1-4, the V gene TRBV6-5; 9 positions agree with TRBD1. CDR1 is MNHEY, CDR2 SVGAGI, per germline. The CDR3 extends over 15 amino acids. Germline trimming cut 5 bases from V and 2 bases from J; bases unmatched to any gene: 3. DNA of the CDR3: TGTGCCAGCAGTCTCACAGGGGGCACTAATGAAAAACTGTTTTTT. This codes for CASSLTGGTNEKLFF.